The 13 T cell receptor beta chains in this list originate from one sample, sequenced in a study of molecular identifiers for immune sequencing clone quantification. One entry per CDR3 protein, called by TCRdb with MiXCR from the PCR reads. Seen here are roughly 320,000 distinct CDR3 sequences, about 22% observed once, and the top ten hold roughly 0.8%. Sequencing used naive CD8+ T cells from blood, with Jurkat cell RNA spiked in. Subset of the sample: FACS-sorted CD8+CD4-CCR7+CD45RA+ naive T cells. These receptors all stem from a human donor in good health. Some libraries in this study had Jurkat cell RNA spiked in.

The chain couples TRBV12-3 or TRBV12-4 to TRBJ1-2; D gene uncertain. The CDR3 totals 11 residues. V lost 2 bases, J lost 10 bases, and 8 bases lay in between. This CDR3 reads CASSLFGTYTF. The CDR3 DNA reads as TGTGCCAGCAGTTTATTTGGAACCTACACCTTC.

This clonotype was counted many times. The chain couples TRBV27 to TRBJ2-3; no clear D. Trimming took 5 bases from V and 4 from J, leaving 10 bases between them. The CDR3 contains 13 residues. From germline, CDR1 is MNHEY and CDR2 SMNVEV (reference sequence). The CDR3 reads CASSLTASDTQYF. CDR3 bases: TGTGCCAGCAGTCTCACAGCGTCAGATACGCAGTATTTT.

This clonotype has only a few counts. This sequence joins TRBV12-3 or TRBV12-4 and TRBJ2-5; D possibly corresponds to TRBD2 (5 bases). The CDR3 spans 15 residues. V shed 4 bases and J shed 1 base, with 13 bases lying between them. The CDR3 loop is CASSWPLAPQETQYF. CDR3 DNA: TGTGCCAGCAGTTGGCCTCTAGCTCCCCAAGAGACCCAGTACTTC.

This clonotype was detected only a few times. The chain is built from TRBV5-1 and TRBJ2-7; 9 nucleotides line up with TRBD1. Trimming cost V 5 bases and J 2 bases; bases outside gene matches: 5. CDR3 length equals 14 residues. Germline V lookup: CDR1 SGHRS, CDR2 YFSETQ. CDR3 protein: CASRRGTGTYEQYF. The CDR3 DNA reads TGCGCCAGCAGACGAGGGACAGGGACCTACGAGCAGTACTTC.

V is TRBV10-3 and J is TRBJ1-1; the D is unclear. V lost 6 bases and J 4 bases, leaving 9 bases between the germline ends. CDR1 and CDR2 (germline): ENHRY, SYGVKD. The CDR3 is 12 amino acids. DNA for the CDR3: TGTGCCATCAGGGATAGGAGCACTGAAGCTTTCTTT. Encoded protein: CAIRDRSTEAFF.

As for this clonotype: Relative to the germline gene, one junction end is altered; a read error may explain this. The rearrangement links TRBV12-3 or TRBV12-4 to TRBJ2-3, with TRBD2 matching 9 bases. The CDR3 sequence is 16 residues long. CDR3 residues: CAGRESSGRSTDTQYF. The CDR3, as DNA: TGTGCCGGCAGGGAGAGTAGCGGGAGAAGCACAGATACGCAGTATTTT.

The sample holds many counts of this clonotype. The rearrangement links TRBV5-6 to TRBJ2-1, with TRBD2 matching 11 bases. This CDR3 has 17 amino acids. Losses at the gene ends were 0 bases for V and 0 bases for J; bases not matched to a gene: 2. In germline, CDR1 is SGHDT, CDR2 YYEEEE. CDR3 coding DNA: TGTGCCAGCAGCTTGGCTAGCGGGAGGAGCTCCTACAATGAGCAGTTCTTC. This translates into CASSLASGRSSYNEQFF.

As for this clonotype: A much bigger clone sits one base away, suggesting this may be a read error. The CDR3 does not close with the conserved phenylalanine or tryptophan, likely indicating a read error. This CDR3 reads CSAGTEGPEQYL. As DNA, the CDR3 is TGCAGTGCCGGGACTGAAGGGCCCGAGCAGTACCTC. The V and J genes are TRBV20-1 and TRBJ2-7; possibly TRBD2 for D (6 bases). This CDR3 spans 12 amino acids. CDR1 is DFQATT and CDR2 is SNEGSKA in the germline V gene (reference sequence). Between the trimmed V and J ends, which lost 6 bases and 6 bases, there was a span of 15 bases.

In its sample, this clonotype was seen many times. The rearrangement uses TRBV29-1 and TRBJ2-3; D not resolved. The CDR3 covers 13 residues. Germline V lookup: CDR1 SQVTM, CDR2 ANQGSEA. V lost 4 bases and J lost 0, with 8 bases in between. CDR3 in DNA: TGCAGCGTTGTGCCAGACAGCACAGATACGCAGTATTTT. Translating gives CSVVPDSTDTQYF.

About this clonotype itself: One base away lies a much larger clone, so this may be a sequencing read error. Without the conserved terminal phenylalanine or tryptophan, this CDR3 likely stems from a read error. The chain combines TRBV27 with TRBJ2-2; 10 bases line up with TRBD1. There are 18 residues in the CDR3. Per the germline V gene, CDR1 is MNHEY and CDR2 is SMNVEV (reference sequence). J was trimmed by 3 bases and V by 5 bases; bases with no gene match: 12. The CDR3 here is CASSTRDRGRGYTGELFS. The CDR3 DNA reads as TGTGCCAGCAGTACTCGGGACAGGGGAAGGGGGTACACCGGGGAGCTGTTTTCT.

A note on this clonotype: This sequence may be a read error, since a much larger clone differs from it by one base. V gene TRBV5-1 combines with J gene TRBJ2-3; perhaps TRBD1 as D (6 bases). This CDR3 contains 16 residues. Germline values: CDR1 SGHRS, CDR2 YFSETQ. The CDR3 DNA reads as TGCGCCAGCAGCTTGGTTGCGCCCTGGGACACAGATACGCGGTATTTT. It encodes CASSLVAPWDTDTRYF.

Regarding this clonotype: A read error is possible here, since a much larger clone lies one base away. This chain links TRBV7-9 with TRBJ2-5; D may match TRBD1 or TRBD2 (5 bases each). The germline V and J ends were trimmed by 1 base and 7 bases, with 13 bases remaining between them. CDR3 length: 14 amino acids. From germline, CDR1 is SEHNR and CDR2 FQNEAQ (reference sequence). This chain's CDR3 is CASSLGVGEGTQYF. CDR3 coding DNA: TGTGCCAGCAGCTTAGGCGTGGGGGAAGGGACCCAGTACTTC.

This clonotype was recorded at least ten times. The rearrangement joins TRBV7-9 to TRBJ2-7; 8 bases line up with TRBD1. Germline lookup yields CDR1 SEHNR and CDR2 FQNEAQ (reference sequence). V lost 5 bases, J lost 7 bases, and 7 bases stayed unmatched. This CDR3 is built from 13 residues. CDR3 DNA sequence: TGTGCCAGCAGCCCAGGGGGCGCGGGGGAGCAGTACTTC. Translation: CASSPGGAGEQYF.